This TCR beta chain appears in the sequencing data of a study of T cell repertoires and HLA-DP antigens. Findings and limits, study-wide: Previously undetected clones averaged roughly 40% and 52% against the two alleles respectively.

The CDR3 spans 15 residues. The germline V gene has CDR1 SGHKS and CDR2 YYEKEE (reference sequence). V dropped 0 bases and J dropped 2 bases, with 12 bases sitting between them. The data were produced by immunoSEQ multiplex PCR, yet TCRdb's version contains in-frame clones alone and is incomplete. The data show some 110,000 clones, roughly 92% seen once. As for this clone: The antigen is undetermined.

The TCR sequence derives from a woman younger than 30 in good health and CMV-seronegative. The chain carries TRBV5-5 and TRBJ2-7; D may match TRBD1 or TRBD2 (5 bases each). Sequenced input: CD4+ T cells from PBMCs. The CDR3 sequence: CASSLAGTMTYEQYF. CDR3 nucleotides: TGTGCCAGCAGCTTGGCCGGGACGATGACCTACGAGCAGTACTTC.